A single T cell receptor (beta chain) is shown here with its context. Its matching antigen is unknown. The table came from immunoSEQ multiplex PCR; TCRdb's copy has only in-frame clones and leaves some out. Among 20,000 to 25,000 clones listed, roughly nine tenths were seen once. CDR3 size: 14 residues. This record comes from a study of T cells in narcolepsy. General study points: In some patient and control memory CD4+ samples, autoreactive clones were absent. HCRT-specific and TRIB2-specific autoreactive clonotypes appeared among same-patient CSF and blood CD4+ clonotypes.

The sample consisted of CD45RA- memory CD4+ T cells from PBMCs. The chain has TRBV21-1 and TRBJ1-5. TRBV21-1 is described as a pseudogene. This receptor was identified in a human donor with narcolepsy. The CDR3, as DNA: TGTGCCAGCAGCAAAGCGCGGGGGGGTCAGCCCCAGCATTTT. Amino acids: CASSKARGGQPQHF.